Listed below are T cell receptor beta chains from one sample, sequenced in a study of blood T cells in healthy people across ages. TCRdb redid the calling of the 5' RACE reads with MiXCR, one entry per CDR3 protein. The top ten hold less than 5% of the sample, which has 1.4 million or so distinct CDR3 sequences, approximately 42% seen once. The sequencing input was blood. Receptors originate from a woman aged 18-29 years in good health. Each CDR3 is given with its conserved first and last residue. Where a row states a size, it is once, few, many or the class of an expanded clone; other rows omit it.

.,TRBJ2-5,TRBV25-1,CASSERTGIQETQYF
few,TRBJ2-7,TRBV12-3/TRBV12-4,CASSLPLASSGNNEQYF
many,TRBJ2-5,TRBV12-3/TRBV12-4,CASSLLVTKTQYF
.,TRBJ2-1,TRBV4-3,CASSQGGTSVNEQFF
.,TRBJ2-2,TRBV4-3,CASSWGQVKTGELFF
.,TRBJ2-4,TRBV7-2,CASSLGTSGGANIQYF
few,TRBJ1-4,TRBV7-9,CASSLGETAGKLFF
few,TRBJ2-3,TRBV6-2/TRBV6-3,CASSPRPDTQYF
.,TRBJ2-5,TRBV24-1,CATSDFGGPSSETQYF
.,TRBJ2-7,TRBV5-1,CASSSQAISYEQYF
few,TRBJ2-7,TRBV11-2,CASNGAVSYEQYF
few,TRBJ2-4,TRBV7-2,CASSNLGSRNIQYF
.,TRBJ1-5,TRBV20-1,CSACASNQPQHF
few,TRBJ2-3,TRBV3-1,CASSQVAVLGTDTQYF
.,TRBJ1-2,TRBV9,CASSAGTGARYGYTF
.,TRBJ2-3,TRBV18,CASSPPIRRDTQYF
few,TRBJ2-7,TRBV6-5,CASSYQANNEQYF
.,TRBJ1-2,TRBV20-1,CSASIQGAPLYGYTF
.,TRBJ2-7,TRBV7-2,CASSFLAGSLNYEQYF
few,TRBJ2-7,TRBV7-2,CASSPLAGVGEQYF
.,TRBJ2-3,TRBV20-1,CSAVGGGATDTQYF
few,TRBJ1-3,TRBV7-2,CASSPTSGTGGRNTIYF
few,TRBJ1-6,TRBV4-1,CASSQDSLISSPLHF
.,TRBJ2-5,TRBV5-1,CASSGKTGPCETQYF